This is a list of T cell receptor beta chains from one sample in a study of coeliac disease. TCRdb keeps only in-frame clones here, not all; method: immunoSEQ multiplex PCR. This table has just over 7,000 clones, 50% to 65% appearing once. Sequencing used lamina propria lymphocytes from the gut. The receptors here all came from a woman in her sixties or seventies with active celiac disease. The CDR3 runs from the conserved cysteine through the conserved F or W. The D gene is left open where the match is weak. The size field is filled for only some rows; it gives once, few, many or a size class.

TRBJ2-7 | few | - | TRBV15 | TGTGCCACCAGCAGAGGACAGGCCCGATCCTACGAGCAGTACTTC | CATSRGQARSYEQYF
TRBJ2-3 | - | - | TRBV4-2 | TGTGCCAGCAGCCAGAAGAGATCGGAGACAGATACGCAGTATTTT | CASSQKRSETDTQYF
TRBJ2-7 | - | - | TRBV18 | TGTGCCAGCTCACCACAGAGGTCGTCGTACGAGCAGTACTTC | CASSPQRSSYEQYF
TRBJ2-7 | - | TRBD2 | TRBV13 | TGTGCCAGCAGCTCCACCTTAGCGGGACTACCCTCCTACGAGCAGTACTTC | CASSSTLAGLPSYEQYF
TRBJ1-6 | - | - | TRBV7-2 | TGTGCCAGCAGCTTAGCGGAGTCCTATAATTCACCCCTCCACTTT | CASSLAESYNSPLHF
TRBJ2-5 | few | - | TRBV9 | TGTGCCAGCAGCGTAGGGGGCGGAACGGAGACCCAGTACTTC | CASSVGGGTETQYF
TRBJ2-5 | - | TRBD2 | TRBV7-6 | TGTGCCAGCAGCTTAGCGGCTAGCGGGGGAGAGACCCAGTACTTC | CASSLAASGGETQYF
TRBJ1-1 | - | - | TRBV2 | TGTGCCAGCAGAGGCTCCCGGGGGAGGAACACTGAAGCTTTCTTT | CASRGSRGRNTEAFF
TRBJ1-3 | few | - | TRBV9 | TGTGCCAGTTCCGCAGGGCCCTCTGGAAACACCATATATTTT | CASSAGPSGNTIYF
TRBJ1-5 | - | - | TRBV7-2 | TGTGCCAGCAGCTCCCACACGGGAAGCAATCAGCCCCAGCATTTT | CASSSHTGSNQPQHF
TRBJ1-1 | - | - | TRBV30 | TGTGCCTGGAGTGCCGTATCCGAAGCTTTCTTT | CAWSAVSEAFF
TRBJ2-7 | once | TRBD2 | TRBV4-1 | TGCGCCAGCAGCCAACAGTATAGCGGGATTCTTAACGAGCAGTACTTC | CASSQQYSGILNEQYF
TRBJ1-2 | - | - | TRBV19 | TGTGCCAGTAGACCCACAGGTACCCATGGCTACACCTTC | CASRPTGTHGYTF
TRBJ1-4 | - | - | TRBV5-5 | TGTGCCAGCAGCTACTATAATGAAAAACTGTTTTTT | CASSYYNEKLFF
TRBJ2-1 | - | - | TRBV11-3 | TGTGCCAGCAGCTTACTTCTCGGTTACTGTGAGCAGTTCTTC | CASSLLLGYCEQFF
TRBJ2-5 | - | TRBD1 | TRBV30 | TGTGCCTGGTCCGTGAAGGGGGCGCGTATGCAGACCCAGTACTTC | CAWSVKGARMQTQYF
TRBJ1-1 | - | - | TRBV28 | TGTGCCAGCAGTTTAGGGGACTTGCGGTCTGAAGCTTTCTTT | CASSLGDLRSEAFF
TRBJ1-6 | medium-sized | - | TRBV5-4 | TGTGCCAGCAGCTTGTTCGGGAGCTATAATTCACCCCTCCACTTT | CASSLFGSYNSPLHF
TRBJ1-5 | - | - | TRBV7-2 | TGTGCCAGCTCGGTTAGTAGCAATCAGCCCCAGCATTTT | CASSVSSNQPQHF
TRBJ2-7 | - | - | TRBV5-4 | TGTGCCAGCAGCTTGGCCGGGACTCCCCCCTACGAGCAGTACTTC | CASSLAGTPPYEQYF
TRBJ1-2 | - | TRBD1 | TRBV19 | TGCGCCAGTAGTATAAACAGGGGAGATGGCTACACCTTC | CASSINRGDGYTF
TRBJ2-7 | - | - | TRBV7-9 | TGTGCCAGCAGCTTAGCGTACAGCTCCTACGAGCAGTACTTC | CASSLAYSSYEQYF
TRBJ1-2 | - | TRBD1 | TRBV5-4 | TGTGCCAGCAGCTTGGGGAACGACAGGGGCCGCCGACGTAACTATGGCTACACCTTC | CASSLGNDRGRRRNYGYTF
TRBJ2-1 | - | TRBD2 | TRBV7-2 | TGTGCCAGCAGCTTAGTCCCGGGACTAGCGGGAGCTGAGCAGTTCTTC | CASSLVPGLAGAEQFF
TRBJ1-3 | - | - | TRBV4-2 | TGTGCCAGCAGCCAAGAGGGGGGACTGAGCTCTGGAAACACCATATATTTT | CASSQEGGLSSGNTIYF
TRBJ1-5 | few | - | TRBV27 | TGTGCCAGCAGTTTATTGTATTCTCAGCCCCAGCATTTT | CASSLLYSQPQHF
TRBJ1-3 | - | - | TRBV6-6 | TGTGCCAGCAACTCCGATTTGTTGTGGAACACCATATATTTT | CASNSDLLWNTIYF
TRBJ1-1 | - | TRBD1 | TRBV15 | TGTGCCACCAGCAGCCCTGGGAGCAGGGGGCGAGGGAACACTGAAGCTTTCTTT | CATSSPGSRGRGNTEAFF
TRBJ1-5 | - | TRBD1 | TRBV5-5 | TGTGCCAGCAGCGGCACAGGGGGCCTGAGCAATCAGCCCCAGCATTTT | CASSGTGGLSNQPQHF
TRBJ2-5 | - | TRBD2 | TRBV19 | TGTGCCAGTAGTATTTTGGCTAGCGGGTCCCAAGAGACCCAGTACTTC | CASSILASGSQETQYF
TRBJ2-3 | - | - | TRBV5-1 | TGCGCCAGCAGCTCGGCGGATTTCACAGATACGCAGTATTTT | CASSSADFTDTQYF
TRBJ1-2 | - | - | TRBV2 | TGTGCCAGCAGTGAAAGTCGGTATGGCTACACCTTC | CASSESRYGYTF
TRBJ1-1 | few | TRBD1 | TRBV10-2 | TGCGCCAGCAGTAGGGGTCAGGGGACAGGGGTCCATGAAGCTTTCTTT | CASSRGQGTGVHEAFF
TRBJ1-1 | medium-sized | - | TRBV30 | TGTGCCTGGAGTGTACGACAGCTCACTGAAGCTTTCTTT | CAWSVRQLTEAFF
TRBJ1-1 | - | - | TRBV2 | TGTGCCAGCAGACTTAAGACAGGAGTGAACACTGAAGCTTTCTTT | CASRLKTGVNTEAFF
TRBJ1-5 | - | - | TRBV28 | TGTGCCGCTACACCCGACGGGGGGAATCAGCCCCAGCATTTT | CAATPDGGNQPQHF
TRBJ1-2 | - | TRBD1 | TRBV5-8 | TGTGCCAGCAGCTTGGGGACAGGGGCCTACACCTTC | CASSLGTGAYTF
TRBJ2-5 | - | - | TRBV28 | TGTGCCAGCAGCTCCGGGGCCGGGAGAGAGACCCAGTACTTC | CASSSGAGRETQYF
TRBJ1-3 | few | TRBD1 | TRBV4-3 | TGCGCCAGCAGCCACTCGGACAGGGCTGCGGGAAACACCATATATTTT | CASSHSDRAAGNTIYF
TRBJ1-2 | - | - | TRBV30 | TGTGCCTGGACAAGAGGGGGGGCCTATGGCTACACCTTC | CAWTRGGAYGYTF
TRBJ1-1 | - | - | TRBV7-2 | TGTGCCAGCAGCCCCCTGGGGGGATATTACACTGAAGCTTTCTTT | CASSPLGGYYTEAFF
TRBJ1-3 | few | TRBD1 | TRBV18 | TGTGCCAGCTCCCTAGGGACAGGGGGCGCAGGATCTGGAAACACCATATATTTT | CASSLGTGGAGSGNTIYF
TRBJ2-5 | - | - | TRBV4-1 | TGCGCCAGCAGCCAAGTGTCGGCGGGGAACGTTCAAGAGACCCAGTACTTC | CASSQVSAGNVQETQYF
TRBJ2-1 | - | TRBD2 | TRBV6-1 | TGTGCCAGCACGAATTTTATAGCGGGGAACAATGAGCAGTTCTTC | CASTNFIAGNNEQFF
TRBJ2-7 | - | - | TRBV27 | TGTGCCAGCAGTCCGCTGGGAGGTCCGGGCGAGCAGTACTTC | CASSPLGGPGEQYF
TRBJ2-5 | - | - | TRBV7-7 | TGTGCTAGCAGCCCTACCCGGGAGACCCAGTACTTC | CASSPTRETQYF
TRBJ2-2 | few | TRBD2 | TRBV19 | TGTGCCAGTAGGGGCCTAGCGGGCTCCGGGGAGCTGTTTTTT | CASRGLAGSGELFF
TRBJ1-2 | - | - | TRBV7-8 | TGTGCCAGCAGCTTAGCCTGGGAGTCGGGAGGCTACACCTTT | CASSLAWESGGYTF
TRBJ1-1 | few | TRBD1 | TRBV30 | TGTGCCTGGAGTTTCGCGGGTTTGACAGGGGAAGCTTTCTTT | CAWSFAGLTGEAFF
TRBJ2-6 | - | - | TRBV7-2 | TGTGCCAGCAGCCCTACCCAAGCTGGGGCCAACGTCCTGACTTTC | CASSPTQAGANVLTF
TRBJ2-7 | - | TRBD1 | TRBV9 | TGTGCCAGCAGCCTAAGGGACAGAATCCTCTGGGGGCAGTACTTC | CASSLRDRILWGQYF